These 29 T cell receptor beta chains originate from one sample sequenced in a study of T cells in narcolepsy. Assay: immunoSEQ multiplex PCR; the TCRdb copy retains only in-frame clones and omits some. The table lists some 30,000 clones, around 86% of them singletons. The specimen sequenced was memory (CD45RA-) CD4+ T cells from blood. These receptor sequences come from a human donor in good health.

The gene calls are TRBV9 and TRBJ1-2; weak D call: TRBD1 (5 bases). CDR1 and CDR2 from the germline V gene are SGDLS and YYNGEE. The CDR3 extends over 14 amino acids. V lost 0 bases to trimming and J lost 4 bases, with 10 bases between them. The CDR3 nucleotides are TGTGCCAGCAGCGTAGGGCAGGGAATCTATGGCTACACCTTC. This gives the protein CASSVGQGIYGYTF.

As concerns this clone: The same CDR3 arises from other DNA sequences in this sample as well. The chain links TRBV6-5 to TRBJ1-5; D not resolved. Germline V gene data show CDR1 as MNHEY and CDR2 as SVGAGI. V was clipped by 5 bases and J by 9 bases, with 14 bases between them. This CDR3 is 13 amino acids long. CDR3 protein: CASSPTGNRPQHF. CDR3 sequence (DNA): TGTGCCAGCAGTCCGACTGGGAATAGGCCCCAGCATTTT.

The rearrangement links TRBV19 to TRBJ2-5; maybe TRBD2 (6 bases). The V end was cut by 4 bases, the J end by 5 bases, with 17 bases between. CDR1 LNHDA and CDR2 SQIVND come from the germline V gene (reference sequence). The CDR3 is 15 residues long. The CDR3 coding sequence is TGTGCCAGTAGTAACCATCCTAGCGTATCGGAGACCCAGTACTTC. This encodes CASSNHPSVSETQYF.

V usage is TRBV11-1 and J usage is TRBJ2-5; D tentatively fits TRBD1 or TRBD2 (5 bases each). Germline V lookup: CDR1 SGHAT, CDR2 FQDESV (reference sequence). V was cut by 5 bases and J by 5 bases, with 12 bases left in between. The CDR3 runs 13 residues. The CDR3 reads CASSRGRGETQYF. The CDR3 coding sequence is TGTGCCAGCAGCCGCGGACGGGGCGAGACCCAGTACTTC. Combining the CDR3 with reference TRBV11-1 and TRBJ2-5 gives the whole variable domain EAEVAQSPRYKITEKSQAVAFWCDPISGHATLYWYRQILGQGPELLVQFQDESVVDDSQLPKDRFSAERLKGVDSTLKIQPAELGDSAMYLCASSRGRGETQYFGPGTRLLVL.

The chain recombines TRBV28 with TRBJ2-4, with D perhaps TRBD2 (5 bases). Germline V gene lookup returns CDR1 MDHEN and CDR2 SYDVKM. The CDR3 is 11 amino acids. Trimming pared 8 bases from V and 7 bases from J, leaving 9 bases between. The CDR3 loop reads CASEGRNIQYF. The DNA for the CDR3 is TGTGCCAGCGAGGGCAGGAACATTCAGTACTTC.

The CDR3 here is CASSLRDRGRETQYF. The DNA for the CDR3 is TGTGCCAGCAGTTTACGGGACAGGGGCAGGGAGACCCAGTACTTC. The chain links TRBV27 to TRBJ2-5, with 10 bases that match TRBD1. V gave up 2 bases and J gave up 5 bases; unmatched junction bases: 5. The CDR3 covers 15 residues. CDR1 MNHEY and CDR2 SMNVEV come from the germline V gene (reference sequence).

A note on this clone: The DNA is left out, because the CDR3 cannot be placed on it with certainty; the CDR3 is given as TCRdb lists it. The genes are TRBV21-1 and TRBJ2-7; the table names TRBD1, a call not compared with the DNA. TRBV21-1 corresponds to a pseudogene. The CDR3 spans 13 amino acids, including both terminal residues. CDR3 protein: CASRQGYVCEQYF.

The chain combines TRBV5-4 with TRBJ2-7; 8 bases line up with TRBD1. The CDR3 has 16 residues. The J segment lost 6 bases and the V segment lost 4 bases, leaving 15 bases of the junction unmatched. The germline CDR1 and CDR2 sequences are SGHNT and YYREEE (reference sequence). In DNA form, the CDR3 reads TGTGCCAGCAGCCCCTGGAAAACGACAGGGGAGAGCGAGCAGTACTTC. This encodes CASSPWKTTGESEQYF. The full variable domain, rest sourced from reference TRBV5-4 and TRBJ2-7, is ETGVTQSPTHLIKTRGQQVTLRCSSQSGHNTVSWYQQALGQGPQFIFQYYREEENGRGNFPPRFSGLQFPNYSSELNVNALELDDSALYLCASSPWKTTGESEQYFGPGTRLTVT.

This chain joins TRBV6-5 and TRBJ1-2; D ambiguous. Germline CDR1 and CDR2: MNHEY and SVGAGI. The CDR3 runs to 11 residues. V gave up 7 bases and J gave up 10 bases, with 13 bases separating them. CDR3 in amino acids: CASTDLESYTF. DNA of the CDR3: TGTGCCAGCACCGACCTGGAGTCCTACACCTTC.

The CDR3 nucleotides read TGTGCCAGCAGCTTAGCGACAGGGGGGCAGTACTTC. This translates into CASSLATGGQYF. The chain recombines TRBV7-9 with TRBJ2-4; TRBD1 matches 9 bases. This CDR3 has 12 amino acids. Looked up from germline, CDR1 is SEHNR and CDR2 is FQNEAQ (reference sequence). With V trimmed by 0 bases and J by 13 bases, 1 base remained unmatched.

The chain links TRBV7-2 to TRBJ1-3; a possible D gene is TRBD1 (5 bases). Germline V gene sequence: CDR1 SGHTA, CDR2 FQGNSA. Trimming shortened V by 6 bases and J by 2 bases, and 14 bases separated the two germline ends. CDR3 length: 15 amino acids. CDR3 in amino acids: CASRGPGHTGNTIYF. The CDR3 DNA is TGTGCCAGCAGGGGGCCGGGGCACACTGGAAACACCATATATTTT.

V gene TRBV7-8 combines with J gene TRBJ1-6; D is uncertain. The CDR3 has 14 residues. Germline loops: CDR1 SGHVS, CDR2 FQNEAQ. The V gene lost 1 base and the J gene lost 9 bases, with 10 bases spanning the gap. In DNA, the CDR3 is TGTGCCAGCAGCTTAGAGCGGGGTCGTTCACCCCTCCACTTT. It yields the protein CASSLERGRSPLHF.

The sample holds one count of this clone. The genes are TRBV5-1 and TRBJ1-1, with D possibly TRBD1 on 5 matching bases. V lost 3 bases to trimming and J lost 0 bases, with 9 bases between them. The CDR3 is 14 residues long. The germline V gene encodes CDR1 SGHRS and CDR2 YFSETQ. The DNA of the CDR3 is TGCGCCAGCAGCTACGACAGCTTGAACACTGAAGCTTTCTTT. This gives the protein CASSYDSLNTEAFF.

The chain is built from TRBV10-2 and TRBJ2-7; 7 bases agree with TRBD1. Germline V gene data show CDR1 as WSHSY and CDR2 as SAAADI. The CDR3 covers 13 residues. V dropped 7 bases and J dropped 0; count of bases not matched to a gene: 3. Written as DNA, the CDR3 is TGCGCCAGCAAGACAGGGCGCTCCTACGAGCAGTACTTC. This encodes CASKTGRSYEQYF.

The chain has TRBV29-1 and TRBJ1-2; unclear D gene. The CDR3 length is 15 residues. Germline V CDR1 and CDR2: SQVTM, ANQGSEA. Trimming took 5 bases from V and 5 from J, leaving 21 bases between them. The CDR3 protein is CSVSTSPIEVYGYTF. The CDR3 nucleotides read TGCAGCGTTTCGACAAGCCCGATCGAGGTTTATGGCTACACCTTC.

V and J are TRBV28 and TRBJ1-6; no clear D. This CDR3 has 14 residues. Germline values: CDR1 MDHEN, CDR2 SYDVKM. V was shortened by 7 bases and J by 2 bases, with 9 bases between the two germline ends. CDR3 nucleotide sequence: TGTGCCAGCATGATTGGGGCCTATAATTCACCCCTCCACTTT. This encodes CASMIGAYNSPLHF.

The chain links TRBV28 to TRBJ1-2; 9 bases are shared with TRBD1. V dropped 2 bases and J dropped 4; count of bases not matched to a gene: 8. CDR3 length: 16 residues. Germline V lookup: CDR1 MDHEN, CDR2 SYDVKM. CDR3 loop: CASSLVMGQGSYGYTF. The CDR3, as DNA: TGTGCCAGCAGTTTAGTGATGGGACAGGGCAGCTATGGCTACACCTTC.

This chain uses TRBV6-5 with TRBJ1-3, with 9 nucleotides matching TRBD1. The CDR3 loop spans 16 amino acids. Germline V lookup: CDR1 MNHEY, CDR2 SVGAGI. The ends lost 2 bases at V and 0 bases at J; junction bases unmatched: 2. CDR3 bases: TGTGCCAGCAGTTACGGGACAGGGCTCTCTGGAAACACCATATATTTT. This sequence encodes CASSYGTGLSGNTIYF.

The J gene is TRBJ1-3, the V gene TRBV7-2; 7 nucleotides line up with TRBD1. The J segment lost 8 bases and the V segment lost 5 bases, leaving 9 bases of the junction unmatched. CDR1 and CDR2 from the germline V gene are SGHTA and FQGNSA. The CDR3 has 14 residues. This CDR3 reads CASSRQGLGYTIYF. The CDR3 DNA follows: TGTGCCAGCAGCAGACAGGGCCTGGGTTACACCATATATTTT.

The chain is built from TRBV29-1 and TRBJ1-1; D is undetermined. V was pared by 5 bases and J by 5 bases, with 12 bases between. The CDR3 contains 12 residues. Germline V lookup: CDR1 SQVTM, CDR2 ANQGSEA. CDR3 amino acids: CSVRKIGTEAFF. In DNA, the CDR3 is TGCAGCGTTCGTAAAATCGGGACTGAAGCTTTCTTT.

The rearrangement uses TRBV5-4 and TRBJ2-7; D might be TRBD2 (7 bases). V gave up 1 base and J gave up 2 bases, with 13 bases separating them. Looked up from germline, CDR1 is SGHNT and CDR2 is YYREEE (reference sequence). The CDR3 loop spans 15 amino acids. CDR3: CASSLKGGRTYEQYV. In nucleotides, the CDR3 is TGTGCCAGCAGCTTGAAGGGGGGGAGGACCTACGAGCAGTACGTC.

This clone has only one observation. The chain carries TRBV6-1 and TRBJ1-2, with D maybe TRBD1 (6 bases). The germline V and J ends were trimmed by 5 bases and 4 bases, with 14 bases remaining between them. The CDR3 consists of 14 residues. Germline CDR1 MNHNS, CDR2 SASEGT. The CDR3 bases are TGTGCCAGCAGTCGAACTACAGGGAGCTATGGCTACACCTTC. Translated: CASSRTTGSYGYTF.

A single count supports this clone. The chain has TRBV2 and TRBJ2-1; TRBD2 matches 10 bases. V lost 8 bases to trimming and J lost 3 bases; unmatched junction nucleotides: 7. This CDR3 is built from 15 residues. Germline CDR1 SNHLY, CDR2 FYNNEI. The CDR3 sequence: CASQERGGSYNEQFF. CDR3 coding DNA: TGTGCCAGCCAAGAGCGGGGGGGAAGCTACAATGAGCAGTTCTTC.

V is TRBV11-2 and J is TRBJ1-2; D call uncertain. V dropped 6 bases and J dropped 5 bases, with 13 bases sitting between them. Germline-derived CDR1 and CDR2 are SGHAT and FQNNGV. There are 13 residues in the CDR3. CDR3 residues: CASRRVGQYGYTF. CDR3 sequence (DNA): TGTGCCAGCAGACGTGTGGGCCAGTATGGCTACACCTTC.

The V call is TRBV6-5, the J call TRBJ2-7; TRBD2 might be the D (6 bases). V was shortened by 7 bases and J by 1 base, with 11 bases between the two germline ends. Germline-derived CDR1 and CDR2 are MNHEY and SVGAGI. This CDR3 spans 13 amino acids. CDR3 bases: TGTGCCAGCACCCGCGGAGGGTCCTACGAGCAGTACTTC. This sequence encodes CASTRGGSYEQYF.

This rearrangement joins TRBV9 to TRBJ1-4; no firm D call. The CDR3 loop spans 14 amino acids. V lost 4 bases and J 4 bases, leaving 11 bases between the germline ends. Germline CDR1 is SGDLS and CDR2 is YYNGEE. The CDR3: CASSTGAVNEKLFF. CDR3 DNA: TGTGCCAGCAGCACGGGAGCGGTTAATGAAAAACTGTTTTTT. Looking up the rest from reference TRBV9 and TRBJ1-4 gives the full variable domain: DSGVTQTPKHLITATGQRVTLRCSPRSGDLSVYWYQQSLDQGLQFLIQYYNGEERAKGNILERFSAQQFPDLHSELNLSSLELGDSALYFCASSTGAVNEKLFFGSGTQLSVL.

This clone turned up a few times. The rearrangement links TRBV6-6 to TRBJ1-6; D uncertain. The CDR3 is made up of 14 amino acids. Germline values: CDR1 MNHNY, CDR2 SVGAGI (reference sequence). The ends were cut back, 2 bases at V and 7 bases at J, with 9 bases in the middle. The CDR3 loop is CASSYGNVNSPLHF. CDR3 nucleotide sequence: TGTGCCAGCAGTTACGGGAACGTCAATTCACCCCTCCACTTT.

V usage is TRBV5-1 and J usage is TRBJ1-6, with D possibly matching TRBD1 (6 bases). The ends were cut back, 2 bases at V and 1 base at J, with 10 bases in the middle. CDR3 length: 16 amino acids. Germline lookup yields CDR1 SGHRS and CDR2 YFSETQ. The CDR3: CASSFDGTSYNSPLHF. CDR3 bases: TGCGCCAGCAGCTTCGATGGGACATCCTATAATTCACCCCTCCACTTT. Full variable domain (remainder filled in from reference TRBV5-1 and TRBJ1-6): KAGVTQTPRYLIKTRGQQVTLSCSPISGHRSVSWYQQTPGQGLQFLFEYFSETQRNKGNFPGRFSGRQFSNSRSEMNVSTLELGDSALYLCASSFDGTSYNSPLHFGNGTRLTVT.

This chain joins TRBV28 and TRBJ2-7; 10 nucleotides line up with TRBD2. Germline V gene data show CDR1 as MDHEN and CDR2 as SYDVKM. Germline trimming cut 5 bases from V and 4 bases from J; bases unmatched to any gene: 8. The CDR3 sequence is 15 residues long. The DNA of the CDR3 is TGTGCCAGCAGTCCAGGACTAGCGGCAACTTACGAGCAGTACTTC. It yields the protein CASSPGLAATYEQYF.